A selection of T cell receptor beta chains follows, all from one sample in a study of OX40 agonist ivuxolimab in advanced cancers. Some clones are missing from TCRdb's copy, which holds only in-frame ones; the method was immunoSEQ multiplex PCR. In the table there are about 64,000 clones, more than 80% of which are singletons. Sequences were derived from CD4+ or CD8+ T cells sorted from blood, sampled in a trial of the OX40 agonist ivuxolimab. These receptors all stem from an adult with an advanced solid tumor such as melanoma, head and neck, liver or kidney cancer. CDR3s include the opening cysteine and the closing phenylalanine or tryptophan. D genes are given only for firm matches. Size is stated for part of the rows, as once, few or many counts, or as a class when the clone is expanded.

size	D	V	J	DNA	CDR3
-	TRBD2	TRBV19	TRBJ2-3	TGTGCCAGTACCGAGACTAGCGGGAGATTCGCAGATACGCAGTATTTT	CASTETSGRFADTQYF
-	TRBD2	TRBV27	TRBJ2-1	TGTGCCAGCAGTCAGCTAGCGGGGTACAATGAGCAGTTCTTC	CASSQLAGYNEQFF
-	-	TRBV2	TRBJ1-5	TGTGCCAGCAGTGATTGGGGGGATCAGCCCCAGCATTTT	CASSDWGDQPQHF
-	-	TRBV6-1	TRBJ2-1	TGTGCCAGTGTGTTTTGGCCAGGCGGCTCCAATGAGCAGTTCTTC	CASVFWPGGSNEQFF
-	-	TRBV28	TRBJ2-7	TGTGCCAGCAGTTTCGATTTCAGGGGTGAGCAGTACTTC	CASSFDFRGEQYF
-	TRBD1	TRBV9	TRBJ1-4	TGTGCCAGCAGCGTAGTTTGGACAGGGAATGAAAAACTGTTTTTT	CASSVVWTGNEKLFF
once	-	TRBV7-9	TRBJ2-2	TGTGCCAGCAGCCGTCTACAGGAAAACACCGGGGAGCTGTTTTTT	CASSRLQENTGELFF
-	-	TRBV18	TRBJ2-7	TGTGCCAGCTCACCATCCGGGACGGAGCCCTACGAGCAGTACTTC	CASSPSGTEPYEQYF
-	TRBD1	TRBV15	TRBJ1-2	TGTGCCACCAGCAGAGATTGGATAGACAGGGGTGATGGCTACACCTTC	CATSRDWIDRGDGYTF
once	TRBD2	TRBV9	TRBJ2-1	TGTGCCAGCAGCGTGGTTAGCGGGGGGGTCGATGAGCAGTTCTTC	CASSVVSGGVDEQFF
-	TRBD2	TRBV11-2	TRBJ2-1	TGTGCCAGCAGCTTACTCGCGGGAGGGCCAAATGAGCAGTTCTTC	CASSLLAGGPNEQFF
-	-	TRBV29-1	TRBJ2-7	TGCAGCGTTGGCGACCAGGACGAGCAGTACTTC	CSVGDQDEQYF
few	-	TRBV27	TRBJ2-2	TGTGCCAGCAGTTTATGGCAGGGCGGCACCGGGGAGCTGTTTTTT	CASSLWQGGTGELFF
-	-	TRBV29-1	TRBJ2-7	TGCAGCGTAAGGGTTACCTACGAGCAGTACTTC	CSVRVTYEQYF
-	TRBD2	TRBV7-3	TRBJ2-1	TGTGCCAGCAGCTCTAGCGGGTCTAACAATGAGCAGTTCTTC	CASSSSGSNNEQFF
-	-	TRBV7-3	TRBJ2-5	TGTGCCAGCAGCCCAAGCGGACTGGCGAAAGAGACCCAGTACTTC	CASSPSGLAKETQYF
-	TRBD1	TRBV2	TRBJ2-2	TGTGCCAGCAAACAGGGGGCCAGGACCGGGGAGCTGTTTTTT	CASKQGARTGELFF
-	-	TRBV7-9	TRBJ1-1	TGTGCCAGCAGCTTATCGGACAGTGACACTGAAGCTTTCTTT	CASSLSDSDTEAFF
-	-	TRBV7-9	TRBJ1-2	TGTGCCAGCAGCTCAACAGGGCACTCCAACTATGGCTACACCTTC	CASSSTGHSNYGYTF
-	-	TRBV5-4	TRBJ2-1	TGTGCCAGCAGCTCAGGGGGGTACAATGAGCAGTTCTTC	CASSSGGYNEQFF
-	TRBD1	TRBV13	TRBJ2-7	TGTGCCAGCAGCTTCGGACAGGGGTCCTACGAGCAGTACTTC	CASSFGQGSYEQYF
-	-	TRBV19	TRBJ1-5	TGTGCCAGTAGCCTGGGGGCAGGGGAGTACGATCAGCCCCAGCATTTT	CASSLGAGEYDQPQHF
once	-	TRBV5-1	TRBJ2-1	TGCGCCAGCCGCGTGGGGAATGGGAATGAGCAGTTCTTC	CASRVGNGNEQFF
-	-	TRBV29-1	TRBJ2-1	TGCAGCGTCCCCGGGGATTCCGTCGAGCAGTTCTTC	CSVPGDSVEQFF
-	-	TRBV6-5	TRBJ2-3	TGTGCCAGCAGTTACTCGACGGCGGATACAGATACGCAGTATTTT	CASSYSTADTDTQYF
-	-	TRBV30	TRBJ1-2	TGTGCCTGTGACGGCAACTATGGCTACACCTTC	CACDGNYGYTF
-	-	TRBV29-1	TRBJ2-7	TGCAGCGTTGAGGACTCCCGTGGGACCTACGAGCAGTACTTC	CSVEDSRGTYEQYF
-	-	TRBV28	TRBJ1-1	TGTGCCAGCAGTTTAGGCGGGGTGAGCGAGGCTTTCTTT	CASSLGGVSEAFF
-	-	TRBV7-9	TRBJ2-7	TGTGCCAGCAGCGTCAGACCCTCCGAGCAGTACTTC	CASSVRPSEQYF
-	-	TRBV19	TRBJ1-1	TGTGCCAGTACTAACGGGTACACTGAAGCTTTCTTT	CASTNGYTEAFF
-	TRBD1	TRBV27	TRBJ2-7	TGTGCCAGCAGTCCCGGACAGGGACTCGAGCAGTACTTC	CASSPGQGLEQYF
-	-	TRBV27	TRBJ2-1	TGTGCCAGCACCGTGGGTCTGTCCTACAATGAGCAGTTCTTC	CASTVGLSYNEQFF
-	TRBD1	TRBV27	TRBJ2-7	TGTGCCAGCAGTTCCCGGGACAGGGCCGACGAGCAGTACTTC	CASSSRDRADEQYF
once	-	TRBV2	TRBJ1-1	TGTGCCAGCAGTGACGGCCTTGAAGCTTTCTTT	CASSDGLEAFF
-	-	TRBV10-2	TRBJ2-2	TGCGCCAGCATTCCAGGGGCGAACACCGGGGAGCTGTTTTTT	CASIPGANTGELFF
-	TRBD2	TRBV28	TRBJ2-5	TGTGCCAGCAGTTTACCTCCTATGGTAGCGGGAGCCCAGGAGACCCAGTACTTC	CASSLPPMVAGAQETQYF
few	-	TRBV27	TRBJ1-5	TGTGCCAGCAAAAAGGGGATTCAGCCCCAGCATTTT	CASKKGIQPQHF
-	-	TRBV19	TRBJ2-2	TGTGCCAGTAGTGCCGGGTCGACCGGGGAGCTGTTTTTT	CASSAGSTGELFF